Detailed here is one T cell receptor (beta chain). The antigen remains unidentified. This sample is drawn from a study of T cell repertoires in cytomegalovirus infection. TCRdb processed the reads anew with MiXCR; each CDR3 protein has one entry. This sample yields about 830,000 distinct CDR3 sequences, of which 32% are seen a single time; around 12% belongs to the top ten. CDR1 is LNHDA, CDR2 SQIVND, per germline (reference sequence). V was clipped by 3 bases and J by 6 bases, with 15 bases between them. The length of the CDR3 is 15 residues. Study-wide results and limits: CMV carriers with the relevant HLA were identified by cumulative public TCR beta family frequency.

The chain carries TRBV19 and TRBJ1-5, with D possibly TRBD1 on 6 matching bases. The source was cultured CD8+ T cells from PBMCs, collected from culture after CMV antigen stimulation. The receptor comes from a human donor in good health (CMV status not recorded). Some clones in this sample may be carry-over from other donors' samples. In nucleotides, the CDR3 is TGTGCCAGTAGTATTGACAGGAGGGCCGTTCAGCCCCAGCATTTT. Amino acid sequence: CASSIDRRAVQPQHF.